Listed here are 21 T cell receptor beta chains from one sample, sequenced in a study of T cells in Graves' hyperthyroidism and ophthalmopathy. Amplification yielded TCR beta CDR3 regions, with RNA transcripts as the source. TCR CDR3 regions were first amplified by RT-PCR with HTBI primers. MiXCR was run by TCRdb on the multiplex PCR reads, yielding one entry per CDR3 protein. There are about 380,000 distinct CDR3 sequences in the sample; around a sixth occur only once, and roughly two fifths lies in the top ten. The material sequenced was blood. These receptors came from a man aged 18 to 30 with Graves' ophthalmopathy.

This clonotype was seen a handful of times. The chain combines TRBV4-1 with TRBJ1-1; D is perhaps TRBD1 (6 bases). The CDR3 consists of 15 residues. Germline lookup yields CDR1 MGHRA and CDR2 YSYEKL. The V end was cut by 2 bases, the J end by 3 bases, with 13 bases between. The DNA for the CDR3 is TGCGCCAGCAGCCAACCGATTCAGGGGCACACTGAAGCTTTCTTT. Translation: CASSQPIQGHTEAFF.

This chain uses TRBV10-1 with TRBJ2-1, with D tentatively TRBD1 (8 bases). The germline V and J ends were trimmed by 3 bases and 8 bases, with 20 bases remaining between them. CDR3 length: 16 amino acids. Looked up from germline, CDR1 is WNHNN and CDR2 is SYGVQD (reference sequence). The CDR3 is CASSDATGAGRDEQFF. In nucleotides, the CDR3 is TGCGCCAGCAGTGATGCGACAGGGGCGGGGAGGGATGAGCAGTTCTTC.

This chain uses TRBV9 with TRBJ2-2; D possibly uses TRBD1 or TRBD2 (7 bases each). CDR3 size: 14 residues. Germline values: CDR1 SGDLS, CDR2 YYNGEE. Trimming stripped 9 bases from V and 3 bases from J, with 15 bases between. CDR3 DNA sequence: TGTGCCACCAGGGAGGGGGCGGACACCGGGGAGCTGTTTTTT. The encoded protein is CATREGADTGELFF.

CDR3 sequence (DNA): TGTGCCAGCAGCGTAAGTTTCGATTCACCCCTCCACTTT. It encodes CASSVSFDSPLHF. The V and J genes are TRBV9 and TRBJ1-6; D is undetermined. Germline CDR1 and CDR2: SGDLS and YYNGEE. CDR3 length equals 13 residues. Trimming left V 1 base short and J 8 bases short, with 7 bases between.

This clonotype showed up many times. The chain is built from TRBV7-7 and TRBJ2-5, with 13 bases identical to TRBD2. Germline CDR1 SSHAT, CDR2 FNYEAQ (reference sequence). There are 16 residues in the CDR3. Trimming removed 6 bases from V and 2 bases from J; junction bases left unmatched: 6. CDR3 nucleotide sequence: TGTGCCAGCAGTTCGACTAGCGGGGGGCCTCAAGAGACCCAGTACTTC. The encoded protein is CASSSTSGGPQETQYF.

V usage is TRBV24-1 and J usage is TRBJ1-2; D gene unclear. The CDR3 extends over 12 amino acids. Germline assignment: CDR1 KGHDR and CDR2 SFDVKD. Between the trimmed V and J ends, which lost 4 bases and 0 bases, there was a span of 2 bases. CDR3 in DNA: TGTGCCACCAGTGAAACTAACTATGGCTACACCTTC. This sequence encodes CATSETNYGYTF.

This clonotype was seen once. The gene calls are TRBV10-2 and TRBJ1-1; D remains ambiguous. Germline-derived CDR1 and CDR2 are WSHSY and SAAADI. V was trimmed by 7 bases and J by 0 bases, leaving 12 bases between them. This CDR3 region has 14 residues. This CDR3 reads CASIGHQMNTEAFF. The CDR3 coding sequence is TGCGCCAGCATAGGGCACCAAATGAACACTGAAGCTTTCTTT.

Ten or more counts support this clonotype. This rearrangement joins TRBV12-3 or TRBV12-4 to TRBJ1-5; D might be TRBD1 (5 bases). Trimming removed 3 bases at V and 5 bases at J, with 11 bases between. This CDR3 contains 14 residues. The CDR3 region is CASSFRDGHQPQHF. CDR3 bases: TGTGCCAGCAGTTTTCGGGACGGCCATCAGCCCCAGCATTTT.

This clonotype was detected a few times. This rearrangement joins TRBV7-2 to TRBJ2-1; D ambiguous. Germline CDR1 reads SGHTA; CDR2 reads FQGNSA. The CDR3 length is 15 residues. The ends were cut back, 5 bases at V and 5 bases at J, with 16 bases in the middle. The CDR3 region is CASSRSSGADNEQFF. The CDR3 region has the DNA TGTGCCAGCAGCCGAAGCTCGGGCGCCGACAATGAGCAGTTCTTC.

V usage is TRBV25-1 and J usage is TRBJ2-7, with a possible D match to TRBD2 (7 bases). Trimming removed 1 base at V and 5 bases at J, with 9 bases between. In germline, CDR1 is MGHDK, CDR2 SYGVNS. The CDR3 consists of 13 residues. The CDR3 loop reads CASSESGGHEQYF. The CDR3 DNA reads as TGTGCCAGCAGTGAATCGGGGGGCCACGAGCAGTACTTC.

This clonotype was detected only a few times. The CDR3 is CASSVVGGAYNEQFF. DNA for the CDR3: TGTGCCAGCAGCGTAGTTGGCGGAGCCTACAATGAGCAGTTCTTC. The rearrangement uses TRBV9 and TRBJ2-1, with unresolved D. CDR3 length equals 15 residues. Trimming removed 0 bases at V and 2 bases at J, with 9 bases between. Germline CDR1 and CDR2: SGDLS and YYNGEE.

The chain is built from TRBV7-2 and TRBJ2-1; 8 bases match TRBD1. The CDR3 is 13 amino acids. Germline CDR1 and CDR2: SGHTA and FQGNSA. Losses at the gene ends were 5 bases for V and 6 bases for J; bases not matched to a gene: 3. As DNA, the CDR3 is TGTGCCAGCAGCCAAGGACAGGGCAATGAGCAGTTCTTC. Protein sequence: CASSQGQGNEQFF.

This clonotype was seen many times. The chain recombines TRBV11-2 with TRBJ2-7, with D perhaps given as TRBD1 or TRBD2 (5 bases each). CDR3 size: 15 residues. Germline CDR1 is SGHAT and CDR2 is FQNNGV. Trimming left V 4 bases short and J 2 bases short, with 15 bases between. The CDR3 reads CASSSLSTAAYEQYF. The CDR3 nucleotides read TGTGCCAGCAGCTCACTATCGACAGCGGCCTACGAGCAGTACTTC.

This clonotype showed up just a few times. The CDR3 protein is CASSLRLFPYEQYF. The DNA for the CDR3 is TGTGCCAGCAGCTTACGTTTGTTCCCCTACGAGCAGTACTTC. The gene calls are TRBV5-6 and TRBJ2-7; the D is unclear. The CDR3 covers 14 residues. V lost 2 bases, J lost 2 bases, and 11 bases lay in between. Germline V gene sequence: CDR1 SGHDT, CDR2 YYEEEE.

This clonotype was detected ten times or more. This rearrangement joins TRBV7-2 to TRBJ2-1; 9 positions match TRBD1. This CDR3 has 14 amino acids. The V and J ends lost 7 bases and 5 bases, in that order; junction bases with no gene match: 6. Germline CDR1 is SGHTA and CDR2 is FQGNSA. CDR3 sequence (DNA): TGTGCCAGCAACAACAGGGGGCGCGACAATGAGCAGTTCTTC. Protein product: CASNNRGRDNEQFF.

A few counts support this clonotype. The CDR3 loop is CASSWSGGTNEKLFF. The CDR3 region has the DNA TGTGCCAGCAGTTGGTCAGGGGGCACTAATGAAAAACTGTTTTTT. The gene calls are TRBV6-1 and TRBJ1-4, with 8 nucleotides matching TRBD1. Germline CDR1 reads MNHNS; CDR2 reads SASEGT. The CDR3 contains 15 residues. Trimming cost V 5 bases and J 2 bases; bases outside gene matches: 4.

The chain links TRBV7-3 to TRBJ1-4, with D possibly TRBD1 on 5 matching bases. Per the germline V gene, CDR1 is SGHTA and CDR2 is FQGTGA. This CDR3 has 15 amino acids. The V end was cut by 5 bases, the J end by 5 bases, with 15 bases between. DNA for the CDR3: TGTGCCAGCAGCCCCCCTCGGGGCGGGAATGAAAAACTGTTTTTT. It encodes CASSPPRGGNEKLFF. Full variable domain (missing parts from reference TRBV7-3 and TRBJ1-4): GAGVSQTPSNKVTEKGKYVELRCDPISGHTALYWYRQSLGQGPEFLIYFQGTGAADDSGLPNDRFFAVRPEGSVSTLKIQRTERGDSAVYLCASSPPRGGNEKLFFGSGTQLSVL.

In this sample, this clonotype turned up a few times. The CDR3 loop is CATSDGGGPEAFF. In DNA, the CDR3 is TGTGCCACCAGTGATGGGGGGGGTCCTGAAGCTTTCTTT. The chain is built from TRBV24-1 and TRBJ1-1, with D maybe TRBD1 (5 bases). Germline V gives CDR1 KGHDR, CDR2 SFDVKD. The CDR3 consists of 13 residues. V lost 3 bases and J 6 bases, leaving 10 bases between the germline ends.

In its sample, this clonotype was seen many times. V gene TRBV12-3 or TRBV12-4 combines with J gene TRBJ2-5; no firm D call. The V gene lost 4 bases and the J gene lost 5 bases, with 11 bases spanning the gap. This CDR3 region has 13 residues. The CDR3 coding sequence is TGTGCCAGCAGTTCCGACCCGGCGGAGACCCAGTACTTC. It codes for CASSSDPAETQYF.

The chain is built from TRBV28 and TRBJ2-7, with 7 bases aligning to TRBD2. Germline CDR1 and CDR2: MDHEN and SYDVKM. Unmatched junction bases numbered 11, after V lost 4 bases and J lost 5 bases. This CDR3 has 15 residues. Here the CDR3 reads CASSSPSSGNNEQYF. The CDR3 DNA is TGTGCCAGCAGTTCCCCGAGCAGCGGGAACAACGAGCAGTACTTC.

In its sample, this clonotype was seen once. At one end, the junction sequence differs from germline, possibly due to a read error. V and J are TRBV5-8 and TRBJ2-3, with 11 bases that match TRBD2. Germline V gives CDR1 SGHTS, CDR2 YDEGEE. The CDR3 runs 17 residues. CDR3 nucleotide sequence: TGTGCCGGCAGCGCCGGACTAGCGGGTACTAGCACAGATACGCAGTATTTT. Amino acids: CAGSAGLAGTSTDTQYF.